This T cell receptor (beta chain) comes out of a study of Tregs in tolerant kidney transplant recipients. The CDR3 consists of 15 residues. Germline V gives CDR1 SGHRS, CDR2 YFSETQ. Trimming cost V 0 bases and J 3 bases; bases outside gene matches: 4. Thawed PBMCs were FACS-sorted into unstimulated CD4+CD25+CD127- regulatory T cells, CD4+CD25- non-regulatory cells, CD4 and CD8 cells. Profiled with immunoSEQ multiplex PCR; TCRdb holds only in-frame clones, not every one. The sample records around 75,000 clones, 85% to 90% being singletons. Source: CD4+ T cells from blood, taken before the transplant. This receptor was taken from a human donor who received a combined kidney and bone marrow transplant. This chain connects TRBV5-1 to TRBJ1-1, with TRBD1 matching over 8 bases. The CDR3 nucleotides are TGCGCCAGCAGCTTGGAACAGGGGGTTTACACTGAAGCTTTCTTT. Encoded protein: CASSLEQGVYTEAFF.